The present T cell receptor beta chain was sequenced within a study of T cell responses to AZD1222 COVID-19 vaccine. Concerning this clone itself: The antigen is undetermined.

This table comes from immunoSEQ multiplex PCR, and its TCRdb copy is limited to in-frame clones, with some not included. The repertoire holds some 31,000 clones, with approximately 87% as singletons. From germline, CDR1 is LGHDT and CDR2 YNNKEL (reference sequence). Trimming removed 5 bases from V and 4 bases from J; junction bases left unmatched: 4. The CDR3 is made up of 15 amino acids. General study results and limits: The study found vaccine-associated CD4 TCRs spanning spike, dominant at 160-218 and 743-854.

The sequence came from an adult who received the AZD1222 COVID-19 vaccine. The starting material was peripheral blood, obtained 28 days after the second AZD1222 dose. The chain employs TRBV3-1 (or the pseudogene TRBV3-2) and TRBJ1-5; TRBD1 matches at 11 bases. This CDR3 is CASSWDRGDNQPQHF. The CDR3, as DNA: TGTGCCAGCAGCTGGGACAGGGGGGATAATCAGCCCCAGCATTTT.